This paragraph covers one T cell receptor beta chain sequence. This specimen comes from a study of blood T cell repertoires in COVID-19. The wider study: Samples of COVID-19 (acute and convalescent) were obtained from the United States, Italy and Spain. Sources were T cells, B-cell-depleted T cells, or PBMCs; the material itself was cDNA or gDNA.

The J segment lost 4 bases and the V segment lost 0 bases, leaving 9 bases of the junction unmatched. From germline, CDR1 is LNHNV and CDR2 YYDKDF (reference sequence). There are 17 residues in the CDR3. As processed by the authors: Researchers report that nucleated cell counts were estimated from reference gene primer amplification. The repertoire was sequenced with immunoSEQ multiplex PCR; TCRdb's copy has only in-frame clones and lacks some. The DNA gave D and trimming, while V, J and clone size come from that table. Of tens of thousands of clones in the sample, over 80% were seen once. V gene TRBV15 combines with J gene TRBJ2-1; 7 bases align to TRBD2. Sequences were obtained from peripheral blood. The TCR originated in a woman of 80 years or more with active COVID-19. CDR3 in DNA: TGTGCCACCAGCAGAGATCTCCTCGGGGGACTATACAATGAGCAGTTCTTC. This sequence encodes CATSRDLLGGLYNEQFF.